These 7 T cell receptor beta chains came from one sample sequenced in a study of cytomegalovirus exposure and HLA in healthy donors. A multiplex PCR was run with 60 Vbeta primers and 13 Jbeta primers. TCRdb keeps only in-frame clones here, not all; method: immunoSEQ multiplex PCR. Found here are fewer than 150,000 clones, around 68% of them singletons; the top ten hold around a tenth. The sample consisted of PBMCs. The receptors were gathered from a woman in her forties or fifties in good health and CMV-seropositive.

V gene TRBV7-9 combines with J gene TRBJ1-5, with D tentatively TRBD1 (6 bases). Germline CDR1 and CDR2: SEHNR and FQNEAQ (reference sequence). Trimming shortened V by 2 bases and J by 5 bases, and 16 bases separated the two germline ends. CDR3 length equals 16 residues. The CDR3 region has the DNA TGTGCCAGCAGCTTATGGGTAGGGGGACAACATCAGCCCCAGCATTTT. This codes for CASSLWVGGQHQPQHF.

V usage is TRBV4-2 and J usage is TRBJ2-3; TRBD2 aligns across 7 bases. The V gene's germline CDR1 is LGHNA and CDR2 YNFKEQ. The CDR3 has 16 amino acids. After removal of 2 bases from V and 5 bases from J, the junction contained 10 bases not matched to a gene. The CDR3 here is CASSQHKGSSGDTQYF. In nucleotides, the CDR3 is TGTGCCAGCAGCCAACATAAGGGGTCTAGCGGAGATACGCAGTATTTT.

This clone occurred a few times. The chain has TRBV4-3 and TRBJ2-2, with 7 positions matching TRBD2. CDR3 length: 18 amino acids. In germline, CDR1 is LGHNA, CDR2 YSLEER. Trimming at V came to 2 bases and at J to 6 bases, leaving 15 bases not matched to a gene. CDR3: CASSQKVGIGRAPGELFF. CDR3 DNA: TGCGCCAGCAGCCAAAAGGTCGGGATAGGGAGGGCCCCCGGGGAGCTGTTTTTT.

The chain has TRBV5-1 and TRBJ2-7; 9 bases align to TRBD1. The length of the CDR3 is 13 residues. With 4 bases clipped from V and 7 bases from J, the junction kept 6 bases outside the gene matches. Looked up from germline, CDR1 is SGHRS and CDR2 is YFSETQ. The CDR3 region has the DNA TGCGCCAGCAGCGGGGACAGGGCAGGTGAGCAGTACTTC. Translated, it gives CASSGDRAGEQYF.

The DNA for the CDR3 is TGTGCCATCAGTGGCCCCACGGGGGGGTCAGATACGCAGTATTTT. Protein sequence: CAISGPTGGSDTQYF. The chain employs TRBV10-3 and TRBJ2-3; 8 bases are a match to TRBD2. The CDR3 spans 15 residues. The trim removed 4 bases at V and 4 bases at J, leaving 7 bases unmatched. Germline lookup yields CDR1 ENHRY and CDR2 SYGVKD.

The gene calls are TRBV2 and TRBJ1-2; TRBD1 aligns across 8 bases. This CDR3 spans 13 amino acids. The ends lost 8 bases at V and 6 bases at J; junction bases unmatched: 8. Germline CDR1 and CDR2: SNHLY and FYNNEI. The CDR3 nucleotides read TGTGCCAGCTTAATAGGACAGGGTGATGGCTACACCTTC. This encodes CASLIGQGDGYTF.

The rearrangement links TRBV7-8 to TRBJ1-5, with D maybe TRBD1 (6 bases). V lost 4 bases and J lost 11, with 12 bases in between. Germline CDR1 and CDR2: SGHVS and FQNEAQ. The CDR3 totals 12 residues. The CDR3 reads CASSSQTGAQHF. CDR3 coding DNA: TGTGCCAGCAGCTCCCAGACAGGAGCCCAGCATTTT.